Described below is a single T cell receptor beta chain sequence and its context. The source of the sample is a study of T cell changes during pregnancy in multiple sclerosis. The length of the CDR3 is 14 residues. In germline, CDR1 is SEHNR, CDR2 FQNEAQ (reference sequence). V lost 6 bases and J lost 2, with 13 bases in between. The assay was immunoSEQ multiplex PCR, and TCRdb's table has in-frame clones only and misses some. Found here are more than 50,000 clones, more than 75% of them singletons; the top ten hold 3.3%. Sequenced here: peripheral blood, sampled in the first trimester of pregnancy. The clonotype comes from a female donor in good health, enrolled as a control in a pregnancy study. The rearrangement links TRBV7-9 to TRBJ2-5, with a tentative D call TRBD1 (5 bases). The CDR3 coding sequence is TGTGCCAGCAGACCTCCAGGGATTCAAGAGACCCAGTACTTC. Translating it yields CASRPPGIQETQYF. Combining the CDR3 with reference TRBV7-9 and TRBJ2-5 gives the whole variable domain DTGVSQNPRHKITKRGQNVTFRCDPISEHNRLYWYRQTLGQGPEFLTYFQNEAQLEKSRLLSDRFSAERPKGSFSTLEIQRTEQGDSAMYLCASRPPGIQETQYFGPGTRLLVL.